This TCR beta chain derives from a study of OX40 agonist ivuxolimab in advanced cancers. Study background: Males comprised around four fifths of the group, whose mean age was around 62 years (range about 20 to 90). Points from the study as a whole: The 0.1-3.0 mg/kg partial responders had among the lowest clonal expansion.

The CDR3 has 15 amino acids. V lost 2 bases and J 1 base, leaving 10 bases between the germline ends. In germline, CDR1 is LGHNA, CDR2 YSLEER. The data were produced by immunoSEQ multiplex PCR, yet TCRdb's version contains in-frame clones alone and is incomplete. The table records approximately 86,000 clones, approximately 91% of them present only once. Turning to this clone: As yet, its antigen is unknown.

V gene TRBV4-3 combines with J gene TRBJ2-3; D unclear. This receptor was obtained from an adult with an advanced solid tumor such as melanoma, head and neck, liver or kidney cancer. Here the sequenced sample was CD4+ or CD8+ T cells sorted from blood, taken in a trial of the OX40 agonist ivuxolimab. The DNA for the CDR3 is TGCGCCAGCAGCCAACACCACGGCCGCACAGATACGCAGTATTTT. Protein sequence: CASSQHHGRTDTQYF.